Detailed here is one T cell receptor beta chain. No antigen is known for it. The data derive from a study of T cell responses to AZD1222 COVID-19 vaccine. Repertoires were generated with immunoSEQ multiplex PCR, while TCRdb's copy carries only in-frame clones and drops some. The sample includes about 17,000 clones, around 83% of them seen just once. Findings and limits, study-wide: Of spike-specific TCRs, nearly half reportedly target regions left unmutated in variants. Most donors were white British and more were female, and clonal diversity was possibly underestimated. Across the whole spike, CD4 TCRs peaked at regions 160-218 and 743-854. Researchers took repertoire samples only after the peak T cell response had come.

The sequences come from peripheral blood, collected 28 days after the second AZD1222 dose. The receptor comes from an adult who received the AZD1222 COVID-19 vaccine.

Here the CDR3 reads CANRQDSEKLFF. The CDR3 nucleotides are TGTGCCAACCGACAGGATAGTGAAAAACTGTTTTTT. The V gene is TRBV2, the J gene TRBJ1-4, with D perhaps TRBD1 (6 bases). From germline, CDR1 is SNHLY and CDR2 FYNNEI. Deletions cut 10 bases from V and 7 bases from J, with 13 bases between. CDR3 length: 12 residues.